The next 8 T cell receptor beta chains were all read from a single sample in a study of Ad26.COV2.S vaccination and SARS-CoV-2 variants. Libraries were prepared by immunoSEQ multiplex PCR; TCRdb keeps only in-frame clonotypes and omits some of them. Of some 480,000 clones listed, roughly 89% are singletons. Stated treatment: about 20 received Ad26.COV2.S at low or high dose, single or two shots; 5 received placebo; per-sample allocation not given. Day 63 after the first vaccine or placebo injection was the time point for sampling. Here the sequenced sample was peripheral blood, taken in a trial of Ad26.COV2.S vaccine versus placebo. Receptors were obtained from a person between 18 and 59 years old who received the Ad26.COV2.S COVID-19 vaccine or a placebo.

The rearrangement joins TRBV7-6 to TRBJ2-2, with 7 bases that match TRBD2. With 4 bases clipped from V and 2 bases from J, the junction kept 4 bases outside the gene matches. The CDR3 loop spans 15 amino acids. Germline V CDR1 and CDR2: SGHVS, FNYEAQ. CDR3 amino acids: CASSSGLYNTGELFF. The CDR3 coding sequence is TGTGCCAGCAGCTCGGGACTATATAACACCGGGGAGCTGTTTTTT.

V is TRBV4-3 and J is TRBJ2-7, with D possibly being TRBD2 (6 bases). Germline CDR1 and CDR2: LGHNA and YSLEER. This CDR3 is 17 amino acids long. V lost 0 bases and J 2 bases, leaving 17 bases between the germline ends. The chain's CDR3 is CASSQEVPGGTPYEQYF. The CDR3 coding sequence is TGCGCCAGCAGCCAAGAAGTCCCGGGCGGGACCCCCTACGAGCAGTACTTC.

V usage is TRBV28 and J usage is TRBJ1-1; D perhaps matches TRBD1 (5 bases). Trimming stripped 3 bases from V and 4 bases from J, with 15 bases between. Germline CDR1 MDHEN, CDR2 SYDVKM. CDR3 length equals 15 residues. For the CDR3, the DNA is TGTGCCAGCAGTTTGCCCAGGGTGACGGGCACTGAAGCTTTCTTT. Its protein product is CASSLPRVTGTEAFF.

This clone came up a few times. The gene calls are TRBV6-6 and TRBJ1-5; D gene unclear. The germline V and J ends were trimmed by 2 bases and 15 bases, with 14 bases remaining between them. The CDR3 contains 12 residues. CDR1 is MNHNY, CDR2 SVGAGI, per germline (reference sequence). The CDR3 here is CASSYGGRFWHF. The DNA for the CDR3 is TGTGCCAGCAGTTACGGTGGGCGGTTCTGGCATTTT.

The chain links TRBV9 to TRBJ2-1; 12 nucleotides agree with TRBD2. The CDR3 length is 16 residues. Per germline, CDR1 SGDLS and CDR2 YYNGEE. V lost 0 bases to trimming and J lost 7 bases; unmatched junction nucleotides: 5. The CDR3, as DNA: TGTGCCAGCAGCGTAGTCGCTAGCGGGAGGGCGAATGAGCAGTTCTTC. Translation gives CASSVVASGRANEQFF. The variable domain in full, with the rest retrieved from reference TRBV9 and TRBJ2-1, is DSGVTQTPKHLITATGQRVTLRCSPRSGDLSVYWYQQSLDQGLQFLIQYYNGEERAKGNILERFSAQQFPDLHSELNLSSLELGDSALYFCASSVVASGRANEQFFGPGTRLTVL.

This clone was observed a single time. Additional DNA sequences in this sample encode the identical CDR3. The V and J genes are TRBV5-4 and TRBJ1-2; TRBD1 matches 7 bases. This CDR3 has 13 residues. J was trimmed by 4 bases and V by 0 bases; bases with no gene match: 0. The germline V gene encodes CDR1 SGHNT and CDR2 YYREEE (reference sequence). The CDR3 DNA is TGTGCCAGCAGCTTGGACAGGGGCTATGGCTACACCTTC. Amino acid sequence: CASSLDRGYGYTF.

The rearrangement joins TRBV27 to TRBJ2-2, with a tentative D call TRBD1 (5 bases). Deletions cut 4 bases from V and 1 base from J, with 7 bases between. CDR1 and CDR2 from the germline V gene are MNHEY and SMNVEV (reference sequence). The CDR3 length is 14 residues. The CDR3 DNA sequence: TGTGCCAGCAGTTGGCAGGGGAACACCGGGGAGCTGTTTTTT. Protein: CASSWQGNTGELFF.

The V call is TRBV7-6, the J call TRBJ1-1; TRBD1 aligns across 8 bases. V shed 3 bases, J shed 6 bases, and the junction held 9 bases outside the gene matches. The CDR3 sequence is 15 residues long. Germline CDR1 SGHVS, CDR2 FNYEAQ. In nucleotides, the CDR3 is TGTGCCAGCAGCTTCCTTGGACAGGGTGTCGCTGAAGCTTTCTTT. Its translation: CASSFLGQGVAEAFF.